What follows are 26 T cell receptor beta chains derived from one specimen sequenced in a study of OX40 agonist ivuxolimab in advanced cancers. Method: immunoSEQ multiplex PCR; TCRdb's copy keeps in-frame clones and lacks some. The sample yields some 120,000 clones, about nine tenths seen once. The starting material was CD4+ or CD8+ T cells sorted from blood, obtained in a trial of the OX40 agonist ivuxolimab. The origin of the receptors is an adult with an advanced solid tumor such as melanoma, head and neck, liver or kidney cancer.

The chain links TRBV14 to TRBJ2-5, with TRBD1 identical over 8 bases. Trimming removed 0 bases from V and 2 bases from J; junction bases left unmatched: 5. Germline V gene lookup returns CDR1 SGHDN and CDR2 FVKESK. This CDR3 has 16 amino acids. The CDR3 reads CASSQEADRDQETQYF. The CDR3 region has the DNA TGTGCCAGCAGCCAAGAAGCGGACAGGGATCAAGAGACCCAGTACTTC.

The rearrangement links TRBV28 to TRBJ1-1; perhaps TRBD1 as D (5 bases). CDR3 length: 16 residues. Germline V gives CDR1 MDHEN, CDR2 SYDVKM. V was clipped by 3 bases and J by 5 bases, with 19 bases between them. This CDR3 reads CASSLILGPRDTEAFF. CDR3 sequence (DNA): TGTGCCAGCAGTTTGATTCTGGGACCTAGGGATACTGAAGCTTTCTTT.

The chain joins TRBV5-6 to TRBJ2-5; maybe TRBD1 (6 bases). V was clipped by 3 bases and J by 2 bases, with 11 bases between them. Per germline, CDR1 SGHDT and CDR2 YYEEEE. The CDR3 has 14 amino acids. The DNA of the CDR3 is TGTGCCAGCAGCTCAACAGGGAGACAAGAGACCCAGTACTTC. This translates into CASSSTGRQETQYF.

The chain links TRBV7-2 to TRBJ2-1; D call uncertain. Germline V gene data show CDR1 as SGHTA and CDR2 as FQGNSA. Trimming shortened V by 3 bases and J by 0 bases, and 3 bases separated the two germline ends. The CDR3 contains 13 residues. CDR3 in amino acids: CASSFSSYNEQFF. In DNA form, the CDR3 reads TGTGCCAGCAGCTTTAGCTCCTACAATGAGCAGTTCTTC.

V and J are TRBV6-1 and TRBJ1-1, with D unresolved. The germline V and J ends were trimmed by 6 bases and 5 bases, with 13 bases remaining between them. CDR1 and CDR2 (germline): MNHNS, SASEGT. The CDR3 consists of 13 residues. The CDR3 is CASRSARLTEAFF. In DNA form, the CDR3 reads TGTGCCAGCAGGTCCGCCCGGCTTACTGAAGCTTTCTTT.

This clone came up a few times. The V gene is TRBV7-6, the J gene TRBJ1-3; D unresolved. Trimming removed 3 bases from V and 0 bases from J, with 6 bases in between. The CDR3 covers 14 residues. CDR1 and CDR2 (germline): SGHVS, FNYEAQ. This CDR3 reads CASSFTNSGNTIYF. In DNA form, the CDR3 reads TGTGCCAGCAGCTTTACTAACTCTGGAAACACCATATATTTT.

This chain uses TRBV5-1 with TRBJ2-3; D not certain. Germline V gene sequence: CDR1 SGHRS, CDR2 YFSETQ. The CDR3 contains 16 residues. V was pared by 0 bases and J by 0 bases, with 11 bases between. CDR3: CASSLGLATSTDTQYF. The CDR3 region has the DNA TGCGCCAGCAGCTTGGGTTTGGCAACTAGCACAGATACGCAGTATTTT.

This clone was seen a single time. The chain couples TRBV5-1 to TRBJ2-2; no firm D call. The CDR3 has 13 residues. The V and J ends lost 3 bases and 4 bases respectively, with 7 bases between them. Germline lookup yields CDR1 SGHRS and CDR2 YFSETQ. The CDR3 nucleotides read TGCGCCAGCAGCTACCGTATCACCGGGGAGCTGTTTTTT. As protein: CASSYRITGELFF.

The chain is built from TRBV7-8 and TRBJ2-7; D is perhaps TRBD1 or TRBD2 (5 bases each). The V gene's germline CDR1 is SGHVS and CDR2 FQNEAQ. Trimming removed 2 bases at V and 3 bases at J, with 14 bases between. The CDR3 loop spans 15 amino acids. CDR3 sequence (DNA): TGTGCCAGCAGCTTAAGGGGACGGCACGACTACGAGCAGTACTTC. It specifies CASSLRGRHDYEQYF.

The chain has TRBV7-9 and TRBJ2-5; possible D gene TRBD1, 5 bases. Trimming removed 4 bases at V and 2 bases at J, with 11 bases between. The CDR3 has 14 amino acids. In germline, CDR1 is SEHNR, CDR2 FQNEAQ (reference sequence). CDR3 region: CASSSQGGQETQYF. The CDR3, as DNA: TGTGCCAGCAGCTCCCAGGGTGGGCAAGAGACCCAGTACTTC.

The chain combines TRBV7-9 with TRBJ1-1, with 7 positions matching TRBD1. Germline V CDR1 and CDR2: SEHNR, FQNEAQ (reference sequence). CDR3 size: 12 residues. In DNA, the CDR3 is TGTGCAGGTACAGGGGAGGGCACTGAAGCTTTCTTT. Protein: CAGTGEGTEAFF.

This clone has just one count. V and J are TRBV28 and TRBJ2-7; 7 bases match TRBD2. Germline CDR1 reads MDHEN; CDR2 reads SYDVKM. This CDR3 spans 14 amino acids. After removal of 4 bases from V and 4 bases from J, the junction contained 7 bases not matched to a gene. The CDR3 sequence: CASSSAGVTYEQYF. As DNA, the CDR3 is TGTGCCAGCAGTTCCGCGGGAGTGACTTACGAGCAGTACTTC. The full variable domain, its missing parts supplied by reference TRBV28 and TRBJ2-7, is DVKVTQSSRYLVKRTGEKVFLECVQDMDHENMFWYRQDPGLGLRLIYFSYDVKMKEKGDIPEGYSVSREKKERFSLILESASTNQTSMYLCASSSAGVTYEQYFGPGTRLTVT.

The chain employs TRBV18 and TRBJ2-6; TRBD1 is a possible D gene (5 bases). The CDR3 consists of 18 residues. CDR1 is KGHSH, CDR2 LQKENI, per germline. Deletions cut 0 bases from V and 2 bases from J, with 14 bases between. The CDR3 is CASSPPYTQAPGANVLTF. The CDR3 DNA reads as TGTGCCAGCTCACCACCGTATACACAGGCTCCTGGGGCCAACGTCCTGACTTTC.

The chain uses TRBV30 and TRBJ1-2, with D possibly matching TRBD1 (6 bases). The V gene's germline CDR1 is GTSNPN and CDR2 SVGIG (reference sequence). The CDR3 loop spans 14 amino acids. Deletions cut 3 bases from V and 1 base from J, with 12 bases between. CDR3 residues: CAWRSPGVNYGYTF. The CDR3 nucleotides read TGTGCCTGGAGGAGTCCAGGGGTTAACTATGGCTACACCTTC.

This sequence joins TRBV28 and TRBJ1-2; D unclear. Looked up from germline, CDR1 is MDHEN and CDR2 is SYDVKM. Trimming pared 5 bases from V and 5 bases from J, leaving 9 bases between. The CDR3 consists of 12 residues. The CDR3 nucleotides are TGTGCCAGCAGTCCACAGCGATATGGCTACACCTTC. Translation gives CASSPQRYGYTF.

The rearrangement uses TRBV18 and TRBJ1-1, with D perhaps matching TRBD1 (6 bases). Germline assignment: CDR1 KGHSH and CDR2 LQKENI. Between the trimmed V and J ends, which lost 3 bases and 2 bases, there was a span of 13 bases. The CDR3 runs 15 residues. Here the CDR3 reads CASSPTTGQNTEAFF. As DNA, the CDR3 is TGTGCCAGCTCACCGACGACAGGTCAAAACACTGAAGCTTTCTTT.

The V and J genes are TRBV18 and TRBJ2-7; weak D call: TRBD2 (6 bases). The CDR3 covers 14 residues. Deletions cut 4 bases from V and 6 bases from J, with 16 bases between. The germline CDR1 and CDR2 sequences are KGHSH and LQKENI. For the CDR3, the DNA is TGTGCCAGCTCACAGGAGGGATTGAATCTCGAGCAGTACTTC. Its protein product is CASSQEGLNLEQYF.

The chain couples TRBV30 to TRBJ1-2, with TRBD1 identical over 10 bases. Trimming at V came to 3 bases and at J to 4 bases, leaving 5 bases not matched to a gene. Germline CDR1 and CDR2: GTSNPN and SVGIG (reference sequence). There are 14 residues in the CDR3. CDR3 in amino acids: CAWSGDRGSYGYTF. CDR3 nucleotides: TGTGCCTGGAGCGGGGACAGGGGCAGCTATGGCTACACCTTC.

This chain's CDR3 is CASSLFLQTQETQYF. The CDR3 DNA is TGTGCCAGCAGCTTGTTCTTGCAGACCCAAGAGACCCAGTACTTC. This chain connects TRBV5-4 to TRBJ2-5; D ambiguous. CDR3 length equals 15 residues. The germline V gene encodes CDR1 SGHNT and CDR2 YYREEE (reference sequence). Trimming left V 1 base short and J 1 base short, with 11 bases between.

The chain joins TRBV9 to TRBJ2-3; D not certain. This CDR3 is built from 13 residues. Germline values: CDR1 SGDLS, CDR2 YYNGEE. The V gene lost 0 bases and the J gene lost 2 bases, with 4 bases spanning the gap. The chain's CDR3 is CASSVAPTDTQYF. CDR3 nucleotides: TGTGCCAGCAGCGTAGCCCCCACAGATACGCAGTATTTT.

This clone appeared a single time. J is TRBJ1-4 and V is TRBV7-9, with a weak D call TRBD1 (5 bases). Germline V gene sequence: CDR1 SEHNR, CDR2 FQNEAQ (reference sequence). The CDR3 loop spans 15 amino acids. Deletions cut 4 bases from V and 7 bases from J, with 16 bases between. The CDR3 region has the DNA TGTGCCAGCAGCTCCCGCCGGGGCCGCGGTGAAAAACTGTTTTTT. It encodes CASSSRRGRGEKLFF.

The chain employs TRBV9 and TRBJ2-4; D is perhaps TRBD2 (6 bases). Per the germline V gene, CDR1 is SGDLS and CDR2 is YYNGEE. V shed 0 bases and J shed 4 bases, with 11 bases lying between them. This CDR3 comprises 15 residues. CDR3 sequence: CASSVAPRGKNIQYF. In DNA form, the CDR3 reads TGTGCCAGCAGCGTAGCTCCCCGGGGGAAAAACATTCAGTACTTC. Drawing the rest from reference TRBV9 and TRBJ2-4, the complete variable domain is DSGVTQTPKHLITATGQRVTLRCSPRSGDLSVYWYQQSLDQGLQFLIQYYNGEERAKGNILERFSAQQFPDLHSELNLSSLELGDSALYFCASSVAPRGKNIQYFGAGTRLSVL.

The chain employs TRBV4-3 and TRBJ2-6; weak D call: TRBD2 (5 bases). The CDR3 runs to 17 residues. Germline V gene sequence: CDR1 LGHNA, CDR2 YSLEER. Trimming pared 0 bases from V and 3 bases from J, leaving 12 bases between. CDR3 loop: CASSQDSPGVGANVLTF. DNA of the CDR3: TGCGCCAGCAGCCAAGATTCCCCCGGGGTTGGGGCCAACGTCCTGACTTTC.

The genes are TRBV9 and TRBJ1-2; possible D gene TRBD1, 5 bases. Trimming cost V 4 bases and J 8 bases, with 18 bases left between them. The CDR3 extends over 14 amino acids. Looked up from germline, CDR1 is SGDLS and CDR2 is YYNGEE. CDR3 nucleotides: TGTGCCAGCAGCCCCCCCCCGGGAGGGACGGGCTACACCTTC. Protein product: CASSPPPGGTGYTF.

This chain uses TRBV6-5 with TRBJ1-2; tentatively, D is TRBD1 (5 bases). V was trimmed by 4 bases and J by 4 bases, leaving 16 bases between them. The CDR3 is made up of 15 amino acids. Germline V gives CDR1 MNHEY, CDR2 SVGAGI. The CDR3: CASSSFLGGGYGYTF. CDR3 bases: TGTGCCAGCAGTTCTTTTTTGGGGGGGGGCTATGGCTACACCTTC.

This clone is a singleton in its sample. The chain couples TRBV6-5 to TRBJ1-1; weak D call: TRBD1 (6 bases). The germline V and J ends were trimmed by 0 bases and 0 bases, with 11 bases remaining between them. CDR3 length equals 16 residues. Per the germline V gene, CDR1 is MNHEY and CDR2 is SVGAGI. The DNA of the CDR3 is TGTGCCAGCAGTTACTCCCGGGGGCTAATGAACACTGAAGCTTTCTTT. This sequence encodes CASSYSRGLMNTEAFF.